This T cell receptor (beta chain) was captured by sequencing in a study of T cell responses to AZD1222 COVID-19 vaccine (dated by TCRdb to the early 2020s). Study-level background: Because spike-specific TCR depth and breadth did not differ between the two schedules, AZD1222 recipients who got a second dose at roughly 4 weeks were pooled with those who got a second dose at roughly 12 weeks. TCR sequencing was performed for fewer than 250 trial participants, of whom some 200 were given two doses of AZD1222 and some 26 were given two doses of MenACWY control vaccine. Trial participants were enrolled by age into 18-55, 56-69 and 70-plus year subgroups, with roughly 150, 30 and 60 TCR-sequenced participants respectively. Summary of the overall study and its limitations: The 56-69-year group was small, and its depth increase did not reach significance, likely because of low power. Because no day 14 peak-response samples were available, the repertoires could be characterized only after the peak T cell response. After two AZD1222 doses, spike-specific TCR breadth and depth were significantly higher than at day 0 and than in MenACWY recipients. Reportedly, close to half of the unique spike-specific TCRs recognized epitopes lying outside the regions that are mutated in the B.1.351 and B.1.1.7 variants. Conclusions about previously exposed vaccinees are limited because only five to seven AZD1222 recipients were SARS-CoV-2 seropositive at baseline. Participants were mostly white British, with more females than males. The authors suggested clonal diversity may have been underestimated. CD4 TCRs associated with the vaccine covered the entire spike protein, and the dominant responses were in regions 160-218 and 743-854.

Between the V and J ends, shortened by 2 bases and 0 bases respectively, the junction contains 12 bases. The CDR3 numbers 16 residues from cysteine through phenylalanine. Of the read, only the CDR3 DNA is kept; its 48 bases are in frame from base 1. CDR1 and CDR2 are drawn from the germline V gene: SGHAT, FQNNGV. The CDR3 regions of human TCRbeta chains were analyzed by immunosequencing. The original pipeline was this. Repertoire TCRs were matched against a reference library of SARS-CoV-2-specific TCRs generated with the MIRA antigen-specificity platform. Breadth was defined as the fraction of unique TCRs that were SARS-CoV-2-associated. Depth was defined as the fraction of total T cells that were SARS-CoV-2-associated. Using the MIRA data, every spike-specific TCR was mapped to the spike region that the TCR reacted to and assigned to either a CD4 or a CD8 class. Log10-transformed breadth and depth values were compared by one-way ANOVA with Sidak's multiple comparisons tests. TCRdb re-hosts the immuneACCESS table, in-frame sequences only. Its copies lack some clones; in the studies checked, an unresolved V gene accounts for under half of them, and the cause for the rest is not known. The V and J calls and the clone size are those of that table, but D and trimming were determined from the DNA. This sample comprises approximately 110,000 clones, approximately 90% of them detected only once. Of the sample, 4.4% falls within the top ten clones.

Notes on this clone: Its cognate antigen has yet to be identified. No clone much larger than this one lies a single base away; base qualities are absent.

The sample's time point label, decoded: baseline before first vaccination. Samples from vaccinated people were obtained from the UK trials COV001 and COV002, which included a single-blind randomized controlled phase 2/3 trial of AZD1222 (ChAdOx1 nCoV-19) in healthy adults. For TCRbeta chain sequencing, PBMC samples from trial participants were taken at day 0 and at day 28 after the second dose. The material sequenced was peripheral blood, taken on day 0 of AZD1222 vaccination. This clonotype was obtained from an adult in good health. Recombination linked TRBV11-2 to TRBJ2-3; no D segment can be confidently identified. The DNA sequence is as follows: TGTGCCAGCAGCTTAAGACCGGGCAGGAGCACAGATACGCAGTATTTT. This gives the protein CASSLRPGRSTDTQYF.